This entry describes one T cell receptor beta chain. Its antigen remains unknown. Sequenced by immunoSEQ multiplex PCR; TCRdb stores in-frame clones only, minus some. The sample contains over 400,000 clones, 92% of which appear only once. J gave up 2 bases and V 6 bases, and 3 bases lay outside the gene matches. This CDR3 contains 13 residues. CDR1 MNHEY and CDR2 SVGAGI come from the germline V gene. These data belong to a study of Ad26.COV2.S vaccination and SARS-CoV-2 variants. Study-wide points: After vaccination, reports described spike-specific CD8+ and CD4+ T cell responses as showing substantial breadth. The TCR breadth and depth analyses may have understated or missed part of the total T cell responses.

Treatment of the sample: some 20 received Ad26.COV2.S at low or high dose, single or two shots; about 5 received placebo; per-sample allocation not given. Sample collection was performed on day 63 after the first vaccine or placebo injection. This adult donor, from Boston, was 18-55 years old. The TCR sequence derives from a person between 18 and 65 years old who received the Ad26.COV2.S COVID-19 vaccine or a placebo. The genes are TRBV6-5 and TRBJ1-2; TRBD1 agrees at 7 bases. The sample was peripheral blood, taken in a trial of Ad26.COV2.S vaccine versus placebo. The DNA of the CDR3 is TGTGCCAGCAGAGGGGGCAGGAACTATGGCTACACCTTC. Amino acid sequence: CASRGGRNYGYTF.